This T cell receptor (beta chain) was observed in a study of cytomegalovirus exposure and HLA in healthy donors. Study-wide context: There were under 140 million unique TCR beta sequences, drawn from about 179 million T cells, in an earlier analysis.

V gave up 2 bases and J gave up 2 bases, with 17 bases separating them. The CDR3 covers 17 residues. CDR1 MGHRA and CDR2 YSYEKL come from the germline V gene. This PCR relied on a set of 60 Vbeta primers and 13 Jbeta primers. Sequencing was performed with immunoSEQ multiplex PCR; in TCRdb, only in-frame clones are kept and a portion is missing. Found here are 93,000 or so clones, roughly 81% of them singletons; the top ten hold around 5.6%. J is TRBJ2-3 and V is TRBV4-1; possible D gene TRBD2, 7 bases. The receptor comes from a woman between 18 and 30 years old in good health and CMV-seropositive. Material for sequencing was PBMCs. The CDR3 spells CASSQSGTGTTTDTQYF. The CDR3 DNA is TGCGCCAGCAGCCAATCCGGAACAGGGACTACCACAGATACGCAGTATTTT.